This entry lists 32 T cell receptor beta chains sequenced from one sample in a study of shared clonotypes between healthy human individuals. Assay: immunoSEQ multiplex PCR; the TCRdb copy retains only in-frame clones and omits some. The sample has over 2 million clones, 92% seen once; the top ten hold 0.37%. The specimen was naive CD4+ T cells from PBMCs. The sample's subset: CD45RA+ positively selected. The receptors come from a man younger than 35 in good health. Some clones in this sample may be carry-over from other donors' samples.

The chain has TRBV30 and TRBJ1-2; perhaps TRBD1 as D (5 bases). This CDR3 spans 15 amino acids. V was shortened by 0 bases and J by 6 bases, with 17 bases between the two germline ends. Germline V CDR1 and CDR2: GTSNPN, SVGIG (reference sequence). CDR3 sequence reads: CAWSVDLYDRHGYTF. In DNA form, the CDR3 reads TGTGCCTGGAGTGTAGATTTGTATGACAGACATGGCTACACCTTC.

Remarks on this clone: This same CDR3 is encoded by further DNA sequences in the sample. The chain recombines TRBV28 with TRBJ2-3; no firm D call. This CDR3 contains 11 residues. Deletions cut 3 bases from V and 2 bases from J, with 0 bases between. Germline assignment: CDR1 MDHEN and CDR2 SYDVKM. The CDR3 loop is CASSFTDTQYF. DNA for the CDR3: TGTGCCAGCAGTTTCACAGATACGCAGTATTTT.

V is TRBV14 and J is TRBJ2-6; D may be TRBD1 (6 bases). The CDR3 is 20 amino acids. Germline loops: CDR1 SGHDN, CDR2 FVKESK. V lost 1 base, J lost 0 bases, and 19 bases lay in between. The CDR3 bases are TGTGCCAGCAGCCAAGTCCAAGACAGGACCTTTTTCTCTGGGGCCAACGTCCTGACTTTC. As protein: CASSQVQDRTFFSGANVLTF.

About this clone itself: Its ends do not fully match the called genes, so a read error is possible. The V and J genes are TRBV6-1 and TRBJ1-4; D ambiguous. CDR3 length: 17 amino acids. Germline CDR1 reads MNHNS; CDR2 reads SASEGT. Here the CDR3 DNA reads TGTGCCAGCAGTCAAGCGCGTGGGGATGCAACTAATGAAAAACTGTTTTTT. Its translation: CASSQARGDATNEKLFF.

The chain joins TRBV29-1 to TRBJ2-1; D is undetermined. V was cut by 6 bases and J by 0 bases, with 12 bases left in between. Germline V gives CDR1 SQVTM, CDR2 ANQGSEA. The CDR3 has 14 residues. The CDR3 loop is CSVDMAGSYNEQFF. In DNA, the CDR3 is TGCAGCGTCGATATGGCTGGCTCCTACAATGAGCAGTTCTTC.

The V gene is TRBV19, the J gene TRBJ1-2, with 7 bases fitting TRBD1. The germline gives CDR1 LNHDA, CDR2 SQIVND (reference sequence). V dropped 5 bases and J dropped 4; count of bases not matched to a gene: 4. The CDR3 runs to 13 residues. CDR3 residues: CASSVQGTYGYTF. DNA for the CDR3: TGTGCCAGTAGTGTACAGGGGACCTATGGCTACACCTTC. The whole variable domain, filled in from reference TRBV19 and TRBJ1-2, reads DGGITQSPKYLFRKEGQNVTLSCEQNLNHDAMYWYRQDPGQGLRLIYYSQIVNDFQKGDIAEGYSVSREKKESFPLTVTSAQKNPTAFYLCASSVQGTYGYTFGSGTRLTVV.

The chain combines TRBV5-4 with TRBJ2-7; tentative D call: TRBD2 (6 bases). The germline V gene encodes CDR1 SGHNT and CDR2 YYREEE (reference sequence). V shed 4 bases and J shed 2 bases, with 13 bases lying between them. The CDR3 runs 14 residues. For the CDR3, the DNA is TGTGCCAGCAGCCGAGGGACTGGAGCCTACGAGCAGTACTTC. The encoded protein is CASSRGTGAYEQYF.

The CDR3 sequence is CAIASSGANVLTF. The CDR3 DNA follows: TGTGCCATAGCGTCCTCTGGGGCCAACGTCCTGACTTTC. The chain couples TRBV10-3 to TRBJ2-6; D not certain. Trimming cost V 9 bases and J 0 bases, with 6 bases left between them. This CDR3 has 13 amino acids. Germline loops: CDR1 ENHRY, CDR2 SYGVKD.

The V gene is TRBV19, the J gene TRBJ2-7, with TRBD1 identical over 8 bases. J lost 4 bases, V lost 3 bases, and 8 bases had no gene match. CDR1 LNHDA and CDR2 SQIVND come from the germline V gene (reference sequence). The CDR3 has 15 residues. CDR3 protein: CASSMVLDRAYEQYF. In DNA, the CDR3 is TGTGCCAGTAGTATGGTTTTGGACAGGGCATACGAGCAGTACTTC.

A note on this clone: At the DNA level, this CDR3 is encoded by other sequences in the same sample as well. The chain combines TRBV7-2 with TRBJ2-7, with 9 nucleotides matching TRBD1. Trimming cost V 5 bases and J 0 bases; bases outside gene matches: 5. Germline V lookup: CDR1 SGHTA, CDR2 FQGNSA. The CDR3 loop spans 15 amino acids. The CDR3, as DNA: TGTGCCAGCAGCCTGGGACAGGGATCCTCCTACGAGCAGTACTTC. Protein: CASSLGQGSSYEQYF.

As regards this clone: The identical CDR3 is also encoded by other nucleotide sequences in the sample. This rearrangement joins TRBV5-1 to TRBJ2-3, with D perhaps TRBD2 (7 bases). V was shortened by 4 bases and J by 2 bases, with 17 bases between the two germline ends. The germline V gene has CDR1 SGHRS and CDR2 YFSETQ. CDR3 length: 16 residues. The CDR3 nucleotides are TGCGCCAGCAGCCTGGGGGGGCGAGGGTCCACAGATACGCAGTATTTT. The encoded protein is CASSLGGRGSTDTQYF.

This chain uses TRBV18 with TRBJ2-1; the match to TRBD2 covers 13 bases. CDR1 and CDR2 from the germline V gene are KGHSH and LQKENI. The CDR3 has 18 residues. V lost 4 bases and J lost 3; bases outside the gene matches: 9. The DNA for the CDR3 is TGTGCCAGCTCACTTACGAGGACTAGCGGGAGCTTCTACAATGAGCAGTTCTTC. It specifies CASSLTRTSGSFYNEQFF.

The rearrangement links TRBV2 to TRBJ1-2; no clear D. V lost 1 base and J lost 1, with 10 bases in between. Germline CDR1 SNHLY, CDR2 FYNNEI. The CDR3 is 15 residues long. CDR3 bases: TGTGCCAGCAGTGAAGGTTCCAGAGTTAACTATGGCTACACCTTC. Residues: CASSEGSRVNYGYTF.

The chain is built from TRBV7-2 and TRBJ2-7; no firm D call. The CDR3 length is 11 residues. In germline, CDR1 is SGHTA, CDR2 FQGNSA. The ends were cut back, 1 base at V and 9 bases at J, with 7 bases in the middle. CDR3 residues: CASSLGTRQYF. In DNA form, the CDR3 reads TGTGCCAGCAGCTTAGGTACCCGGCAGTACTTC.

V and J are TRBV29-1 and TRBJ2-7; D is possibly TRBD1 or TRBD2 (5 bases each). Germline assignment: CDR1 SQVTM and CDR2 ANQGSEA. Deletions cut 4 bases from V and 6 bases from J, with 13 bases between. The CDR3 is made up of 12 amino acids. This chain's CDR3 is CSVGRVGTEQYF. DNA of the CDR3: TGCAGCGTTGGCCGGGTCGGGACCGAGCAGTACTTC.

CDR3 loop: CASSSFTLLRETQYF. CDR3 bases: TGTGCCAGCAGCTCCTTCACCCTATTGCGGGAGACCCAGTACTTC. The chain links TRBV7-8 to TRBJ2-5, with D hard to call. The CDR3 consists of 15 residues. In germline, CDR1 is SGHVS, CDR2 FQNEAQ. V was pared by 4 bases and J by 5 bases, with 17 bases between.

Details on this clone: This CDR3 is also generated by other DNA sequences in the sample. The genes are TRBV28 and TRBJ2-1; 11 bases match TRBD1. V lost 6 bases to trimming and J lost 3 bases; unmatched junction nucleotides: 4. Per germline, CDR1 MDHEN and CDR2 SYDVKM. This CDR3 comprises 15 residues. Here the CDR3 reads CASSPGTGGYNEQFF. The CDR3 DNA reads TGTGCCAGCAGCCCCGGGACAGGGGGCTACAATGAGCAGTTCTTC.

The chain joins TRBV7-8 to TRBJ2-2; D is uncertain. CDR3 size: 17 residues. CDR1 and CDR2 (germline): SGHVS, FQNEAQ. Trimming cost V 1 base and J 3 bases, with 15 bases left between them. As DNA, the CDR3 is TGTGCCAGCAGCTTAGTCCCTTCCCGAATCCACACCGGGGAGCTGTTTTTT. It is translated as CASSLVPSRIHTGELFF.

The chain recombines TRBV6-5 with TRBJ2-1, with D possibly matching TRBD1 (5 bases). Germline V lookup: CDR1 MNHEY, CDR2 SVGAGI. V lost 8 bases, J lost 7 bases, and 15 bases lay in between. The CDR3 runs 13 residues. CDR3 DNA sequence: TGTGCCAGCTCGGTGAGACAGCTTAATGAGCAGTTCTTC. It is translated as CASSVRQLNEQFF.

This sequence joins TRBV7-2 and TRBJ2-7; 7 nucleotides agree with TRBD1. CDR1 is SGHTA and CDR2 is FQGNSA in the germline V gene. V dropped 5 bases and J dropped 1; count of bases not matched to a gene: 5. This CDR3 has 14 residues. In nucleotides, the CDR3 is TGTGCCAGCAGCGCACAGGGGAATTCCTACGAGCAGTACTTC. Its protein is CASSAQGNSYEQYF.

The chain carries TRBV5-6 and TRBJ2-1; 7 bases match TRBD2. The germline V gene encodes CDR1 SGHDT and CDR2 YYEEEE. The CDR3 runs 16 residues. Trimming at V came to 1 base and at J to 4 bases, leaving 8 bases not matched to a gene. CDR3 amino acids: CASSLSGGSPYNEQFF. As DNA, the CDR3 is TGTGCCAGCAGCTTGTCAGGCGGGAGTCCTTACAATGAGCAGTTCTTC. Looking up the rest from reference TRBV5-6 and TRBJ2-1 gives the full variable domain: DAGVTQSPTHLIKTRGQQVTLRCSPKSGHDTVSWYQQALGQGPQFIFQYYEEEERQRGNFPDRFSGHQFPNYSSELNVNALLLGDSALYLCASSLSGGSPYNEQFFGPGTRLTVL.

CDR3 loop: CASSYLRWNTEAFF. DNA for the CDR3: TGTGCCAGCAGTTACCTACGGTGGAACACTGAAGCTTTCTTT. The chain employs TRBV6-5 and TRBJ1-1; D is unresolved. The CDR3 runs 14 residues. The V end lost 2 bases, the J end lost 1 base, and 8 bases lay between the germline ends. CDR1 and CDR2 (germline): MNHEY, SVGAGI.

This rearrangement joins TRBV27 to TRBJ2-1, with 13 positions matching TRBD2. Per germline, CDR1 MNHEY and CDR2 SMNVEV (reference sequence). The CDR3 totals 16 residues. V lost 5 bases, J lost 5 bases, and 6 bases stayed unmatched. CDR3 in amino acids: CASSIRTSGRNNEQFF. CDR3 bases: TGTGCCAGCAGTATCCGGACTAGCGGGAGAAACAATGAGCAGTTCTTC.

Note on this clone: Other DNA variants within this sample encode the same CDR3. This rearrangement joins TRBV2 to TRBJ2-5, with no clear D. Per the germline V gene, CDR1 is SNHLY and CDR2 is FYNNEI. V was shortened by 3 bases and J by 4 bases, with 3 bases between the two germline ends. CDR3 length: 11 amino acids. This CDR3 is CASSEAETQYF. The CDR3 DNA is TGTGCCAGCAGTGAGGCAGAGACCCAGTACTTC.

The chain has TRBV28 and TRBJ1-4; D is unclear. Per germline, CDR1 MDHEN and CDR2 SYDVKM. V was pared by 7 bases and J by 0 bases, with 6 bases between. The CDR3 spans 13 residues. The CDR3 DNA is TGTGCCAGCACTGCCGCAACTAATGAAAAACTGTTTTTT. This sequence encodes CASTAATNEKLFF.

Regarding this clone: This same CDR3 is encoded by further DNA sequences in the sample. This rearrangement joins TRBV29-1 to TRBJ2-3, with D unclear. V lost 5 bases and J 0 bases, leaving 9 bases between the germline ends. The germline CDR1 and CDR2 sequences are SQVTM and ANQGSEA. The CDR3 consists of 13 residues. CDR3 DNA sequence: TGCAGCGTTCGAGGTCGAAGCACAGATACGCAGTATTTT. Amino acid sequence: CSVRGRSTDTQYF.

The V and J genes are TRBV28 and TRBJ2-1; 14 bases are a match to TRBD2. The CDR3 is 14 residues long. After removal of 7 bases from V and 14 bases from J, the junction contained 10 bases not matched to a gene. Germline CDR1 and CDR2: MDHEN and SYDVKM. CDR3 DNA: TGTGCCAGCAAACCCGGGACTAGCGGGAGTACGGAGTTCTTC. It yields the protein CASKPGTSGSTEFF.

This chain links TRBV2 with TRBJ2-2; possibly TRBD2 for D (5 bases). Germline loops: CDR1 SNHLY, CDR2 FYNNEI. The V gene lost 4 bases and the J gene lost 3 bases, with 12 bases spanning the gap. The CDR3 loop spans 15 amino acids. Here the CDR3 DNA reads TGTGCCAGCAGTGTCCTGGACTCGTACACCGGGGAGCTGTTTTTT. Translating gives CASSVLDSYTGELFF.

The gene calls are TRBV4-3 and TRBJ2-3; TRBD1 aligns across 7 bases. Germline lookup yields CDR1 LGHNA and CDR2 YSLEER. J lost 2 bases, V lost 4 bases, and 6 bases had no gene match. The CDR3 is 15 amino acids. CDR3 DNA sequence: TGCGCCAGCAGCCCAGGGGACAGAGCCACAGATACGCAGTATTTT. Protein sequence: CASSPGDRATDTQYF.

The chain is built from TRBV27 and TRBJ2-2; D remains ambiguous. This CDR3 spans 14 amino acids. Germline CDR1 reads MNHEY; CDR2 reads SMNVEV (reference sequence). Trimming removed 5 bases from V and 3 bases from J, with 10 bases in between. CDR3 loop: CASSPRPYTGELFF. CDR3 bases: TGTGCCAGCAGTCCACGCCCTTACACCGGGGAGCTGTTTTTT.

The CDR3 nucleotides are TGTGCCAGCAGTAAACCGGGACAGCGCTCTGGAAACACCATATATTTT. Its protein product is CASSKPGQRSGNTIYF. The rearrangement joins TRBV25-1 to TRBJ1-3, with TRBD1 identical over 7 bases. V trimming: 5 bases; J trimming: 0 bases; junction bases outside the gene matches: 7. The CDR3 has 16 residues. The V gene's germline CDR1 is MGHDK and CDR2 SYGVNS.

Turning to this clone: The sample has other DNA sequences that encode this CDR3 too. This chain links TRBV11-2 with TRBJ1-5; D is undetermined. CDR1 and CDR2 from the germline V gene are SGHAT and FQNNGV. The ends were cut back, 5 bases at V and 3 bases at J, with 8 bases in the middle. There are 13 residues in the CDR3. The CDR3 protein is CASSLGFNQPQHF. The CDR3 bases are TGTGCCAGCAGCCTGGGATTCAATCAGCCCCAGCATTTT.